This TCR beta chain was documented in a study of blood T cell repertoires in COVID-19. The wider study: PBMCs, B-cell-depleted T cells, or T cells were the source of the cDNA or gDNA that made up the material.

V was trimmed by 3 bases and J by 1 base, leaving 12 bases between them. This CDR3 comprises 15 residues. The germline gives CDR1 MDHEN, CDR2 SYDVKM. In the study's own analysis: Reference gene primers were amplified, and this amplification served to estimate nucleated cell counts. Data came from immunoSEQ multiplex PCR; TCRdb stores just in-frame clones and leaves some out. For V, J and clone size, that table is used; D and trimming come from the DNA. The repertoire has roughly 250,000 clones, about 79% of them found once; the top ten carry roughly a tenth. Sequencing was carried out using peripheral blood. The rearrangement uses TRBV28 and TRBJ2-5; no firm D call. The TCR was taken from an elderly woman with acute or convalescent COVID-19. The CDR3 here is CASSFVYRSQETQYF. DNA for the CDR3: TGTGCCAGCAGTTTTGTTTACAGAAGCCAAGAGACCCAGTACTTC.